One sample yielded the 26 T cell receptor beta chains listed below, sequenced in a study of blood T cell repertoires in COVID-19. TCRdb's copy holds only in-frame clones and misses some; the assay was immunoSEQ multiplex PCR. This sample has approximately 160,000 clones, with approximately 80% found just once. Specimen: peripheral blood. The receptors originated from a man between 65 and 85 years old who had recovered from COVID-19.

The chain joins TRBV6-2 or TRBV6-3 to TRBJ2-2, with 14 bases that match TRBD2. CDR1 and CDR2 (germline): MNHEY, SVGEGT. The junction had 11 bases not matched to a gene; V was cut back by 6 bases and J by 5 bases. CDR3 length equals 18 residues. CDR3: CASSPHGLAGGGTGELFF. DNA for the CDR3: TGTGCCAGCAGCCCCCACGGACTAGCGGGAGGCGGGACCGGGGAGCTGTTTTTT.

The V and J genes are TRBV14 and TRBJ2-1; tentative D call: TRBD2 (5 bases). V lost 4 bases, J lost 10 bases, and 20 bases lay in between. Per the germline V gene, CDR1 is SGHDN and CDR2 is FVKESK. CDR3 length equals 15 residues. The CDR3 sequence: CASSRSAALSWEQFF. CDR3 sequence (DNA): TGTGCCAGCAGCCGTAGCGCAGCCCTATCGTGGGAGCAGTTCTTC.

The J gene is TRBJ2-7, the V gene TRBV10-1; 10 positions match TRBD2. The junction had 11 bases not matched to a gene; V was cut back by 1 base and J by 5 bases. The V gene's germline CDR1 is WNHNN and CDR2 SYGVQD (reference sequence). This CDR3 is 17 amino acids long. The CDR3 nucleotides are TGCGCCAGCAGTGAGTTCTTGGCTAGCGGGAGAGAAGACGAGCAGTACTTC. Amino acid sequence: CASSEFLASGREDEQYF.

V gene TRBV6-2 or TRBV6-3 combines with J gene TRBJ1-6; D is perhaps TRBD1 (6 bases). CDR1 is MNHEY and CDR2 is SVGEGT in the germline V gene. This CDR3 is built from 15 residues. V was cut by 3 bases and J by 8 bases, with 14 bases left in between. In nucleotides, the CDR3 is TGTGCCAGCAGTTATGGGACAAGCAGGGATTCACCCCTCCACTTT. It specifies CASSYGTSRDSPLHF.

This clone was seen more than once but under ten times. CDR3 sequence: CASSTTSRDTDTQYF. CDR3 coding DNA: TGTGCCAGCTCCACGACTAGTCGAGATACAGATACGCAGTATTTT. This sequence joins TRBV11-3 and TRBJ2-3, with a weak D call TRBD2 (6 bases). The CDR3 sequence is 15 residues long. Germline V gene sequence: CDR1 SGHNT, CDR2 YENEEA. Trimming left V 8 bases short and J 3 bases short, with 18 bases between.

The chain employs TRBV19 and TRBJ1-2; D perhaps matches TRBD1 (6 bases). Germline lookup yields CDR1 LNHDA and CDR2 SQIVND (reference sequence). The CDR3 runs to 15 residues. The V gene lost 5 bases and the J gene lost 2 bases, with 15 bases spanning the gap. The CDR3 DNA reads as TGTGCCAGTAGTTCTCTGACAGGACGGAACTATGGCTACACCTTC. Translation gives CASSSLTGRNYGYTF.

The chain joins TRBV27 to TRBJ2-7, with 10 bases that match TRBD2. Trimming took 2 bases from V and 2 from J; bases not matched to a gene: 3. The CDR3 consists of 15 residues. Germline V lookup: CDR1 MNHEY, CDR2 SMNVEV (reference sequence). The DNA of the CDR3 is TGTGCCAGCAGTTTAGAAGCGGGAGGGCCCTACGAGCAGTACTTC. Encoded protein: CASSLEAGGPYEQYF.

This clone was detected once. The chain has TRBV30 and TRBJ2-5; TRBD1 aligns across 7 bases. The V gene end was trimmed by 2 bases and the J gene end by 2 bases; junction bases not matched to a gene: 8. This CDR3 is 15 amino acids long. Germline V gene lookup returns CDR1 GTSNPN and CDR2 SVGIG (reference sequence). The CDR3 DNA reads as TGTGCCTGGAGTTTGCGGACAGGAATACAAGAGACCCAGTACTTC. It yields the protein CAWSLRTGIQETQYF. The full variable domain, with the rest looked up from reference TRBV30 and TRBJ2-5, is SQTIHQWPATLVQPVGSPLSLECTVEGTSNPNLYWYRQAAGRGLQLLFYSVGIGQISSEVPQNLSASRPQDRQFILSSKKLLLSDSGFYLCAWSLRTGIQETQYFGPGTRLLVL.

The rearrangement links TRBV6-5 to TRBJ2-1; tentative D call: TRBD1 (6 bases). This CDR3 is built from 14 residues. The germline gives CDR1 MNHEY, CDR2 SVGAGI. V gave up 5 bases and J gave up 5 bases, with 13 bases separating them. The CDR3 spells CASSHGTLDNEQFF. The CDR3 nucleotides read TGTGCCAGCAGTCACGGGACACTCGACAATGAGCAGTTCTTC.

This chain uses TRBV6-5 with TRBJ1-1, with 8 bases fitting TRBD1. Trimming cost V 5 bases and J 10 bases; bases outside gene matches: 12. Germline CDR1 is MNHEY and CDR2 is SVGAGI. The CDR3 extends over 14 amino acids. CDR3 residues: CASSPGQATRGAFF. The CDR3 nucleotides read TGTGCCAGCAGTCCGGGACAGGCCACGCGAGGAGCTTTCTTT.

The chain has TRBV5-6 and TRBJ1-5; 8 bases map to TRBD1. CDR1 and CDR2 from the germline V gene are SGHDT and YYEEEE. CDR3 length: 15 amino acids. The V segment lost 2 bases and the J segment 6 bases; nucleotides outside the gene matches: 7. The CDR3, as DNA: TGTGCCAGCAGCTTAAGCCAGGGGGCAGGTCAGCCCCAGCATTTT. Amino acid sequence: CASSLSQGAGQPQHF. Full variable domain (remainder filled in from reference TRBV5-6 and TRBJ1-5): DAGVTQSPTHLIKTRGQQVTLRCSPKSGHDTVSWYQQALGQGPQFIFQYYEEEERQRGNFPDRFSGHQFPNYSSELNVNALLLGDSALYLCASSLSQGAGQPQHFGDGTRLSIL.

This clone was recorded a few times. This chain links TRBV9 with TRBJ2-7; 10 nucleotides line up with TRBD2. Germline loops: CDR1 SGDLS, CDR2 YYNGEE. The CDR3 has 14 amino acids. The J segment lost 4 bases and the V segment lost 3 bases, leaving 4 bases of the junction unmatched. The CDR3 loop is CASSAGTSEYEQYF. For the CDR3, the DNA is TGTGCCAGCAGCGCCGGGACTAGCGAGTACGAGCAGTACTTC. Full variable domain (rest looked up from reference TRBV9 and TRBJ2-7): DSGVTQTPKHLITATGQRVTLRCSPRSGDLSVYWYQQSLDQGLQFLIQYYNGEERAKGNILERFSAQQFPDLHSELNLSSLELGDSALYFCASSAGTSEYEQYFGPGTRLTVT.

There are a few counts of this clone. The chain carries TRBV5-4 and TRBJ2-1; 10 nucleotides line up with TRBD2. The junction had 13 bases not matched to a gene; V was cut back by 4 bases and J by 9 bases. Germline CDR1 and CDR2: SGHNT and YYREEE (reference sequence). This CDR3 is 16 amino acids long. The CDR3 nucleotides are TGTGCCAGCAGCCAACCCCTAGCGGGAGTGAGAAGTGAGCAGTTCTTC. It translates to CASSQPLAGVRSEQFF.

In this sample, this clone turned up once. The chain links TRBV6-5 to TRBJ1-2; a weak D match, TRBD1 (5 bases). V lost 6 bases, J lost 7 bases, and 18 bases lay in between. Germline V gene data show CDR1 as MNHEY and CDR2 as SVGAGI. This CDR3 is built from 14 residues. The CDR3 is CASSINRSGGGYTF. CDR3 sequence (DNA): TGTGCCAGCAGCATAAATAGGTCCGGGGGTGGCTACACCTTC.

The genes are TRBV15 and TRBJ2-5; 8 bases fit TRBD1. With 5 bases clipped from V and 5 bases from J, the junction kept 10 bases outside the gene matches. The CDR3 spans 15 residues. CDR1 and CDR2 from the germline V gene are LNHNV and YYDKDF (reference sequence). CDR3 region: CATSGTGGTGETQYF. CDR3 nucleotide sequence: TGTGCCACCAGCGGAACAGGGGGAACCGGGGAGACCCAGTACTTC. Drawing the rest from reference TRBV15 and TRBJ2-5, the complete variable domain is DAMVIQNPRYQVTQFGKPVTLSCSQTLNHNVMYWYQQKSSQAPKLLFHYYDKDFNNEADTPDNFQSRRPNTSFCFLDIRSPGLGDTAMYLCATSGTGGTGETQYFGPGTRLLVL.

The chain joins TRBV7-2 to TRBJ2-1, with TRBD2 matching 7 bases. CDR3 length: 16 residues. From germline, CDR1 is SGHTA and CDR2 FQGNSA. The J segment lost 6 bases and the V segment lost 5 bases, leaving 13 bases of the junction unmatched. The CDR3 DNA reads as TGTGCCAGCAGCCCGGAGGTTGGCGGGAGTGGCAATGAGCAGTTCTTC. Its protein is CASSPEVGGSGNEQFF.

The J gene is TRBJ2-7, the V gene TRBV7-3, with 10 nucleotides matching TRBD2. V dropped 2 bases and J dropped 7; count of bases not matched to a gene: 11. CDR1 is SGHTA, CDR2 FQGTGA, per germline. This CDR3 contains 16 residues. In nucleotides, the CDR3 is TGTGCCAGCAGCTTATACCCTAGCGGGAGATGGGGAGAGCAGTACTTC. It is translated as CASSLYPSGRWGEQYF.

This clone was counted a few times. The V and J genes are TRBV2 and TRBJ1-6; 7 nucleotides line up with TRBD1. Trimming at V came to 4 bases and at J to 10 bases, leaving 7 bases not matched to a gene. This CDR3 has 14 residues. Germline V gene data show CDR1 as SNHLY and CDR2 as FYNNEI. Written as DNA, the CDR3 is TGTGCCAGCAGTGTGGGGACAGTGGAATCACCCCTCCACTTT. Its translation is CASSVGTVESPLHF.

The gene calls are TRBV6-5 and TRBJ1-5; D call uncertain. V was clipped by 1 base and J by 2 bases, with 9 bases between them. The CDR3 consists of 15 residues. In germline, CDR1 is MNHEY, CDR2 SVGAGI. The CDR3 spells CASSYLQEGNQPQHF. CDR3 sequence (DNA): TGTGCCAGCAGTTACTTGCAGGAGGGCAATCAGCCCCAGCATTTT.

The chain employs TRBV19 and TRBJ2-2; tentative D call: TRBD1 (5 bases). Germline V gene lookup returns CDR1 LNHDA and CDR2 SQIVND (reference sequence). The V end lost 6 bases, the J end lost 3 bases, and 14 bases lay between the germline ends. The CDR3 covers 15 residues. Written as DNA, the CDR3 is TGTGCCAGTAGCAAACAGACCAGGGACACCGGGGAGCTGTTTTTT. As protein: CASSKQTRDTGELFF.

A remark on this clone: The same CDR3 can be traced to other DNA sequences in this sample. The chain recombines TRBV3-1 (or the pseudogene TRBV3-2) with TRBJ1-5, with TRBD1 identical over 7 bases. The V and J ends lost 4 bases and 1 base, in that order; junction bases with no gene match: 1. CDR1 and CDR2 from the germline V gene are LGHDT and YNNKEL (reference sequence). The CDR3 totals 14 residues. The CDR3 DNA is TGTGCCAGCAGCCTGGGACAGAGCAATCAGCCCCAGCATTTT. It specifies CASSLGQSNQPQHF.

The chain carries TRBV7-8 and TRBJ2-2; 7 bases map to TRBD2. The CDR3 length is 16 residues. V shed 2 bases, J shed 3 bases, and the junction held 6 bases outside the gene matches. Germline CDR1 SGHVS, CDR2 FQNEAQ. The CDR3 sequence: CASSLWGRADTGELFF. CDR3 sequence (DNA): TGTGCCAGCAGCTTATGGGGGAGGGCCGACACCGGGGAGCTGTTTTTT.

The V gene is TRBV10-2, the J gene TRBJ1-2; D gene unclear. This CDR3 comprises 13 residues. V was trimmed by 0 bases and J by 5 bases, leaving 7 bases between them. Germline CDR1 WSHSY, CDR2 SAAADI. The CDR3 spells CASSESPRYGYTF. The CDR3 nucleotides read TGCGCCAGCAGTGAGTCGCCCCGGTATGGCTACACCTTC.

The chain recombines TRBV6-5 with TRBJ1-1; 7 bases are a match to TRBD1. J gave up 5 bases and V 6 bases, and 6 bases lay outside the gene matches. The CDR3 consists of 13 residues. The germline V gene has CDR1 MNHEY and CDR2 SVGAGI. The CDR3 nucleotides read TGTGCCAGCAGCGCTGCCAGGGGGACTGAAGCTTTCTTT. Its protein is CASSAARGTEAFF.

The chain carries TRBV11-2 and TRBJ2-5; TRBD2 agrees at 10 bases. The CDR3 runs 15 residues. V lost 1 base and J lost 1; bases outside the gene matches: 0. The germline V gene encodes CDR1 SGHAT and CDR2 FQNNGV. The chain's CDR3 is CASSLGTSGQETQYF. The CDR3 DNA sequence: TGTGCCAGCAGCTTAGGGACTAGCGGCCAAGAGACCCAGTACTTC.

The chain recombines TRBV7-2 with TRBJ2-7; possible D gene TRBD1, 5 bases. CDR1 is SGHTA, CDR2 FQGNSA, per germline. The CDR3 is 16 amino acids. V was trimmed by 1 base and J by 0 bases, leaving 13 bases between them. CDR3 DNA: TGTGCCAGCAGCTTAGAGGGGTGGATGAGCTCCTACGAGCAGTACTTC. Amino acid sequence: CASSLEGWMSSYEQYF.